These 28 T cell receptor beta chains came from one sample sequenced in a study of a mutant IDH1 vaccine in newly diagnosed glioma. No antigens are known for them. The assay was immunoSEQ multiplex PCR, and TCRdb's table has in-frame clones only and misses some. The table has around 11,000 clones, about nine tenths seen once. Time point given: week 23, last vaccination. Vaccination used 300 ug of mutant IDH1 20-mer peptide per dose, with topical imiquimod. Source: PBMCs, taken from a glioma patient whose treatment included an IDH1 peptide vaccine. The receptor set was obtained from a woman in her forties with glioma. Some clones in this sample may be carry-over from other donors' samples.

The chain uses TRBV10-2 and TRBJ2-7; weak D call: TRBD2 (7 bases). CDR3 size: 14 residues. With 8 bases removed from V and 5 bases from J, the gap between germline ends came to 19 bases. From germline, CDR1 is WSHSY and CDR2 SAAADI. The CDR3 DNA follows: TGCGCCAGCTCCCTCAGCCGGGGGGCCGACGAGCAGTACTTC. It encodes CASSLSRGADEQYF.

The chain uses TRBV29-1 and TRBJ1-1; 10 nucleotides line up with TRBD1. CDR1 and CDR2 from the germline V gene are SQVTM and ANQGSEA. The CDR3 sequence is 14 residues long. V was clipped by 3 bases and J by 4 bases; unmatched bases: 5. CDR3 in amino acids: CSVETGGRATEAFF. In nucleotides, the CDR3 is TGCAGCGTTGAGACAGGGGGCCGTGCCACTGAAGCTTTCTTT.

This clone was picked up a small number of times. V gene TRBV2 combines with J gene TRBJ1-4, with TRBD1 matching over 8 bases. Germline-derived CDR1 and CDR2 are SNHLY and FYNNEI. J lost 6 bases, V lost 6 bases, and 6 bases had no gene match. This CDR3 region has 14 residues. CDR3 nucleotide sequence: TGTGCCAGCAGCCCGACAGGGGACGATGAAAAACTGTTTTTT. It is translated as CASSPTGDDEKLFF.

Written as DNA, the CDR3 is TGTGCCAGCAGCTCAACCACCGGGGAGCTGTTTTTT. Protein product: CASSSTTGELFF. The chain carries TRBV5-6 and TRBJ2-2; D uncertain. Trimming removed 3 bases at V and 4 bases at J, with 4 bases between. This CDR3 comprises 12 residues. Germline CDR1 reads SGHDT; CDR2 reads YYEEEE.

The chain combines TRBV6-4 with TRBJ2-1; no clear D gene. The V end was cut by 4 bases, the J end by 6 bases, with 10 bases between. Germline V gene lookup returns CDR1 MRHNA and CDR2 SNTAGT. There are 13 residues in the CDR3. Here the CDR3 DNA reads TGTGCCAGCAGTGTCACTCCCTCCAATGAGCAGTTCTTC. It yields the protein CASSVTPSNEQFF.

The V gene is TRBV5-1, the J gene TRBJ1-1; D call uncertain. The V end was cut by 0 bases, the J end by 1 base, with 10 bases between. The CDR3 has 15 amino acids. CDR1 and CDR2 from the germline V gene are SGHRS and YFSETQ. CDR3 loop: CASSLDAAGNTEAFF. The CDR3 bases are TGCGCCAGCAGCTTGGATGCCGCGGGGAACACTGAAGCTTTCTTT.

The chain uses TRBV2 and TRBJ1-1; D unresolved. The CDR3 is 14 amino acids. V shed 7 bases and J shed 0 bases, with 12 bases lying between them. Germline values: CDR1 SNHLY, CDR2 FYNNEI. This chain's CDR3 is CASNNGAVNTEAFF. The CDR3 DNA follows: TGTGCCAGCAATAACGGAGCAGTGAACACTGAAGCTTTCTTT.

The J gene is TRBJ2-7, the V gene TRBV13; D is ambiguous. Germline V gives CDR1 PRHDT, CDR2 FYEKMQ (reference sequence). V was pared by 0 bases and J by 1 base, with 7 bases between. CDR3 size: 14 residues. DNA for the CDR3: TGTGCCAGCAGCTTAGGGGGCCCGTCCTACGAGCAGTACTTC. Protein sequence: CASSLGGPSYEQYF. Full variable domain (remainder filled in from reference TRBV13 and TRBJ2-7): AAGVIQSPRHLIKEKRETATLKCYPIPRHDTVYWYQQGPGQDPQFLISFYEKMQSDKGSIPDRFSAQQFSDYHSELNMSSLELGDSALYFCASSLGGPSYEQYFGPGTRLTVT.

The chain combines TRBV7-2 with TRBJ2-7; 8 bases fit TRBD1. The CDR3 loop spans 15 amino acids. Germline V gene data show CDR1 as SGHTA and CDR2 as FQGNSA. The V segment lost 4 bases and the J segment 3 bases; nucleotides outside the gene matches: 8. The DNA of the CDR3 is TGTGCCAGCAGCTCCGACAGGGGTCTAGACTACGAGCAGTACTTC. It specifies CASSSDRGLDYEQYF.

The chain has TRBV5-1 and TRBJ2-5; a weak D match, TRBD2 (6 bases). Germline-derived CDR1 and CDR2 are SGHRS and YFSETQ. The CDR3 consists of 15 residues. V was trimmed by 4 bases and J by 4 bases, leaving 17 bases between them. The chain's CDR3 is CASSPGLGGAETQYF. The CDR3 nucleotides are TGCGCCAGCAGCCCGGGACTCGGAGGGGCAGAGACCCAGTACTTC.

CDR3 in amino acids: CASSYGGQGSDQPQHF. The CDR3 nucleotides read TGTGCCAGCAGTTACGGAGGTCAGGGCAGTGATCAGCCCCAGCATTTT. The chain combines TRBV6-6 with TRBJ1-5, with D possibly being TRBD1 (5 bases). V lost 2 bases and J 5 bases, leaving 16 bases between the germline ends. The CDR3 sequence is 16 residues long. The germline V gene encodes CDR1 MNHNY and CDR2 SVGAGI (reference sequence).

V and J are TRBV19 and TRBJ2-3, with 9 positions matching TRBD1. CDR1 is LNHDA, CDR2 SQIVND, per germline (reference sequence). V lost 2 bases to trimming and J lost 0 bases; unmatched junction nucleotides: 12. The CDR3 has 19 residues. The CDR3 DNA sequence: TGTGCCAGTAGTATAAGGGCTATGGGGACAGGGATAAGCACAGATACGCAGTATTTT. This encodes CASSIRAMGTGISTDTQYF. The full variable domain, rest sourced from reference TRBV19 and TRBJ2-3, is DGGITQSPKYLFRKEGQNVTLSCEQNLNHDAMYWYRQDPGQGLRLIYYSQIVNDFQKGDIAEGYSVSREKKESFPLTVTSAQKNPTAFYLCASSIRAMGTGISTDTQYFGPGTRLTVL.

The CDR3 nucleotides are TGTGCCAGCAGCTCCGCCGGGACAGGGGCTGAAAAACTGTTTTTT. Translation gives CASSSAGTGAEKLFF. The chain is built from TRBV5-4 and TRBJ1-4; 10 nucleotides match TRBD1. The germline V gene has CDR1 SGHNT and CDR2 YYREEE (reference sequence). There are 15 residues in the CDR3. V lost 3 bases, J lost 7 bases, and 6 bases stayed unmatched.

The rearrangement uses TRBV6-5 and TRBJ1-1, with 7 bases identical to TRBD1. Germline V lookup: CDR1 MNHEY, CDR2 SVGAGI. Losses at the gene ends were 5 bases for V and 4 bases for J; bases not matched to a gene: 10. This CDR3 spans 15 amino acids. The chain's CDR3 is CASSPIGGTGTEAFF. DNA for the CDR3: TGTGCCAGCAGTCCCATAGGGGGCACGGGCACTGAAGCTTTCTTT.

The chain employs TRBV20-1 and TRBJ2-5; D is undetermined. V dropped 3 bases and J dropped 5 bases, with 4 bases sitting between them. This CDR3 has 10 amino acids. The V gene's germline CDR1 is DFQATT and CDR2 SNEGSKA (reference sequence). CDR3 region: CSARGETQYF. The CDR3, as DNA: TGCAGTGCTAGGGGGGAGACCCAGTACTTC.

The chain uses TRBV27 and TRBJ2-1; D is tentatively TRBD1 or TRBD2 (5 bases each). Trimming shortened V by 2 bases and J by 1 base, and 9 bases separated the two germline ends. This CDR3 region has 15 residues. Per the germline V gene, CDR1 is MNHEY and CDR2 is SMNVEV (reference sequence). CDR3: CASSLGGGSYNEQFF. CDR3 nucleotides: TGTGCCAGCAGTTTAGGGGGTGGGTCCTACAATGAGCAGTTCTTC.

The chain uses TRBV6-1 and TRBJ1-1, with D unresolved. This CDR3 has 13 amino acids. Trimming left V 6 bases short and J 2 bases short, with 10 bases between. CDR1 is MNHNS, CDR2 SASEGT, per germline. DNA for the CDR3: TGTGCCAGCAGCTCCGAAGCCAACACTGAAGCTTTCTTT. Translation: CASSSEANTEAFF.

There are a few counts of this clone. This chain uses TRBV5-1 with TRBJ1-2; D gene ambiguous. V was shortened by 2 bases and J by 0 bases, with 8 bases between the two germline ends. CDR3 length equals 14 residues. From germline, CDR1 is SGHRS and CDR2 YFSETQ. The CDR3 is CASSLSEANYGYTF. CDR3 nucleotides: TGCGCCAGCAGCTTATCCGAGGCTAACTATGGCTACACCTTC.

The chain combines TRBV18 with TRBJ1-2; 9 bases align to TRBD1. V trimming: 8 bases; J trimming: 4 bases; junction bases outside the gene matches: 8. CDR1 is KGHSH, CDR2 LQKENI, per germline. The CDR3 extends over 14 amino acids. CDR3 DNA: TGTGCCAGCGAGGGACAGGGTAATTCCTATGGCTACACCTTC. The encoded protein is CASEGQGNSYGYTF.

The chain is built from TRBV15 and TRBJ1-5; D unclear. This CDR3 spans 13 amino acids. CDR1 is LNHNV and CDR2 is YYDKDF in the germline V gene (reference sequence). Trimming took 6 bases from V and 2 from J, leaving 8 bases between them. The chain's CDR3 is CATRRTGNQPQHF. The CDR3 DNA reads TGTGCCACCAGACGGACCGGCAATCAGCCCCAGCATTTT.

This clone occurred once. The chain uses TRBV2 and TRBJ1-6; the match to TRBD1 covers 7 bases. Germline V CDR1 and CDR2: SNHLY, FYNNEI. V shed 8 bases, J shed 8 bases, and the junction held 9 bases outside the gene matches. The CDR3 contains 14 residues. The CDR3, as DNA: TGTGCCAGCTTACAGCAAGGGGGCCATTCACCCCTCCACTTT. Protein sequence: CASLQQGGHSPLHF.

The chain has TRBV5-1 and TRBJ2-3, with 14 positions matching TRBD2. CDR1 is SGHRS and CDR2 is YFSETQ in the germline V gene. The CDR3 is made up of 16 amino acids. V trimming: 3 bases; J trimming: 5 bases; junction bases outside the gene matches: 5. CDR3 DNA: TGCGCCAGCAGCTGGACTAGCGGGGGGACGAAAGATACGCAGTATTTT. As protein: CASSWTSGGTKDTQYF.

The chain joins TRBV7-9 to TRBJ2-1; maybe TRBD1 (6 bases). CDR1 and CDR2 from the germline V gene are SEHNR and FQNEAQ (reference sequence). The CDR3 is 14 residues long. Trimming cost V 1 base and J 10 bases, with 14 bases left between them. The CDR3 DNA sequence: TGTGCCAGCAGCTTAGGTACAGGGCTAGGGGAGCAGTTCTTC. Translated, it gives CASSLGTGLGEQFF. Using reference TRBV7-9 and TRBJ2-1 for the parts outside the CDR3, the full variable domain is DTGVSQNPRHKITKRGQNVTFRCDPISEHNRLYWYRQTLGQGPEFLTYFQNEAQLEKSRLLSDRFSAERPKGSFSTLEIQRTEQGDSAMYLCASSLGTGLGEQFFGPGTRLTVL.

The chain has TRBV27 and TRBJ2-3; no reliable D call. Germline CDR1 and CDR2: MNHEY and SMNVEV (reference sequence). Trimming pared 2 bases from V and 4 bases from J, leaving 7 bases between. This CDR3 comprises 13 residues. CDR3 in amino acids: CASSLTRPDTQYF. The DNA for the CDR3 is TGTGCCAGCAGTTTAACTCGCCCAGATACGCAGTATTTT.

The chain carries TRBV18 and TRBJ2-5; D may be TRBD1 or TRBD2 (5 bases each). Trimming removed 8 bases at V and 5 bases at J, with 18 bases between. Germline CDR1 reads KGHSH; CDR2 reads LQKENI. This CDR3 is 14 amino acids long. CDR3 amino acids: CASTRTNGAETQYF. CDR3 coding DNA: TGTGCCAGCACGAGGACGAACGGGGCGGAGACCCAGTACTTC.

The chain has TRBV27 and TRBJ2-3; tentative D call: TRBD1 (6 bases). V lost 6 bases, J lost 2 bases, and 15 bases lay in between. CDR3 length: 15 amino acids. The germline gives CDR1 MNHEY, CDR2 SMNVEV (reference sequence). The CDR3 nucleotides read TGTGCCAGCAGCCCCATGGGGGCACCCACAGATACGCAGTATTTT. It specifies CASSPMGAPTDTQYF.

CDR3 loop: CASSWQQGADGYTF. As DNA, the CDR3 is TGTGCCAGCAGTTGGCAACAGGGGGCAGATGGCTACACCTTC. The rearrangement links TRBV27 to TRBJ1-2; TRBD1 matches 9 bases. J was trimmed by 6 bases and V by 4 bases; bases with no gene match: 6. Germline CDR1 and CDR2: MNHEY and SMNVEV (reference sequence). This CDR3 has 14 amino acids.

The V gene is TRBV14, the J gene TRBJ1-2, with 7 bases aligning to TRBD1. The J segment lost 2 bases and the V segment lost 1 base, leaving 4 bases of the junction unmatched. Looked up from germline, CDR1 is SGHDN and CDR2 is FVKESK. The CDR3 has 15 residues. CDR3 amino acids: CASSQGTGPNYGYTF. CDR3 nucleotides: TGTGCCAGCAGCCAAGGGACAGGACCGAACTATGGCTACACCTTC.